This T cell receptor (beta chain) was captured by sequencing in a study of radiation and T cells in renal cell carcinoma. A few counts support this clone. This CDR3 is 15 amino acids long. The J segment lost 0 bases and the V segment lost 6 bases, leaving 5 bases of the junction unmatched. Per germline, CDR1 SNHLY and CDR2 FYNNEI. Method: immunoSEQ multiplex PCR; TCRdb's copy keeps in-frame clones and lacks some. This table has 20,000 or so clones, about 50% appearing once. Described treatment: 15 Gy SBRT to primary tumor, nephrectomy 4 weeks later. This sequence was found in a man aged 45-60 years with renal cell carcinoma. The sample was tumor tissue, taken from a patient whose treatment included radiotherapy and nephrectomy. The genes are TRBV2 and TRBJ1-2; TRBD1 aligns across 9 bases. The CDR3 is CASRQGANPNYGYTF. As DNA, the CDR3 is TGTGCCAGCAGACAGGGGGCTAATCCTAACTATGGCTACACCTTC. Full variable domain (missing parts from reference TRBV2 and TRBJ1-2): EPEVTQTPSHQVTQMGQEVILRCVPISNHLYFYWYRQILGQKVEFLVSFYNNEISEKSEIFDDQFSVERPDGSNFTLKIRSTKLEDSAMYFCASRQGANPNYGYTFGSGTRLTVV.